The T cell receptor beta chain under discussion was sequenced for a study of blood T cell repertoires in COVID-19 (dated by TCRdb to about 2020). Turning to the overall study: Collaborator samples came from the United States, Italy and Spain and covered acute and convalescent phases of COVID-19. The material from the prospective study consisted of cDNA or gDNA derived from T cells, B-cell-depleted T cells, or PBMCs. Subjects who had been exposed to COVID-19, were actively infected with it, or had recovered from it provided the deeply sampled blood TCRbeta repertoires that made up the dataset. A freely available public database, intended as a resource for researchers studying the immune response to SARS-CoV-2, is where the repertoires were released. Samples came from the ongoing ImmuneRACE study (first 160 participants) plus 1,254 subjects from 6 global collaborators. A de-identified subject ID, COVID-19 status, age in years and sex were almost always included in the sample metadata. Where HLA class I and class II types were available, the types were taken from metadata supplied by the sample provider, not from assay-based typing.

Whole blood was collected in K2EDTA tubes by collaborating institutions according to the institutions' own protocols. For TCRbeta analysis, collaborator samples were shipped as frozen whole blood, as isolated PBMCs, or as DNA extracted from either sample type. The paper's findings and limits, for the study overall: How much clinical and demographic metadata was included differed by source and by participant, and the metadata was provided uncurated.

The table lists this clone with a count of one. Its antigen is currently not known. No per-base quality is available; no much larger clone lies one base away. TCRbeta CDR3 regions were amplified from genomic DNA by means of the immunoSEQ Assay, a bias-controlled multiplex PCR. The authors' analysis ran thus. Nucleated cell counts per sample were estimated from amplification of reference gene primers within the assay. Sequence reads were collapsed and filtered to measure the absolute abundance of every unique TCRbeta CDR3 rearrangement. For each sample, productive Simpson clonality was calculated as the square root of Simpson's diversity index across productive rearrangements. TCRdb holds this immuneACCESS table with in-frame rearrangements only. Some clones are missing; in checked studies, unresolved V genes explain under half, and the rest has no known cause. V, J and clone size are taken as reported in that table, and D and trimming were inferred from the DNA itself. Across this sample there are about 80,000 clones, with around 80% seen only once. The top ten clonotypes cover roughly 10% of the sample.

Sequencing was performed on peripheral blood. The sequence was collected from a man in his fifties or sixties with acute or convalescent COVID-19.

The CDR3 loop reads CASSQEGGGARETQYF. The DNA reads TGTGCCAGCAGCCAAGAAGGTGGGGGGGCCAGGGAGACCCAGTACTTC. The rearrangement combines TRBV4-2 with TRBJ2-5; TRBD2 is a possible D gene, resting on 7 matching bases. Looking up the germline V gene yields CDR1 LGHNA and CDR2 YNFKEQ. Between the V and J ends, shortened by 0 bases and 5 bases respectively, the junction contains 16 bases. Inclusive of the bounding cysteine and phenylalanine, the CDR3 is 16 residues long. Of the read, only the CDR3 DNA is kept; its 48 bases are in frame from base 1.